This TCR beta chain was recovered during a study of brain T cells in children with intractable seizures. Whole-study results and caveats: HCMV serostatus was not known, and viral specificity came from CDR3 similarity only.

About this clone itself: Its antigen remains unknown.

The time point is: blood from clinic visit 5 months post-surgery; TSC patient then seizure free. Sequencing was limited to surgery cases with top T cell transcript signatures in brain tissue. At least one anti-epileptic drug was given before surgery. The V and J ends lost 4 bases and 8 bases respectively, with 15 bases between them. CDR3 length: 14 residues. The germline gives CDR1 SEHNR, CDR2 FQNEAQ (reference sequence). Measured with immunoSEQ multiplex PCR; TCRdb has only the in-frame clones, and not every one. The table lists under 400,000 clones, about 94% of them singletons. The receptor comes from a boy younger than two with tuberous sclerosis and intractable seizures. The sequences come from peripheral blood, collected about 5 months after surgery. This sequence joins TRBV7-9 and TRBJ2-1; D assignment may be TRBD1 or TRBD2 (5 bases each). The CDR3 region is CASSSPGDEYEQFF. The CDR3 DNA is TGTGCCAGCAGCTCGCCTGGGGACGAGTATGAGCAGTTCTTC.